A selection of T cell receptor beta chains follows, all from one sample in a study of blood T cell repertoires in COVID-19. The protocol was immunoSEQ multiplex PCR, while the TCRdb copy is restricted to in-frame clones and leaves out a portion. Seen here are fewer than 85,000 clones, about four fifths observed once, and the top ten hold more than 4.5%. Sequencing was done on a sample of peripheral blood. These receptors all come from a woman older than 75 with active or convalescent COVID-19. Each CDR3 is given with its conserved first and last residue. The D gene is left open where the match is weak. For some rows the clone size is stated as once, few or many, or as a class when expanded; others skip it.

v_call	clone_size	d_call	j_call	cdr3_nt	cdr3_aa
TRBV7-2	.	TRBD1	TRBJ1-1	TGTGCCAGCAGCTTAGCGCTTTGGGGACAGGAAGCTTTCTTT	CASSLALWGQEAFF
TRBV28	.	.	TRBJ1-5	TGTGCCAGCAGTTTAATTTCAGGTTTTGGTCAGCCCCAGCATTTT	CASSLISGFGQPQHF
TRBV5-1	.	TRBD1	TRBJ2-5	TGCGCCAGCAGACCAGGGACAGCCCAAGAGACCCAGTACTTC	CASRPGTAQETQYF
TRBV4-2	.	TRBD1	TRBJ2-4	TGTGCCAGCAGCCAAGTAGTTTCAGACAGGGTACAAAACATTCAGTACTTC	CASSQVVSDRVQNIQYF
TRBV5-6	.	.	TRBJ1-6	TGTGCCAGCAGCTTGGGAGTATCTGGTACCTATAATTCACCCCTCCACTTT	CASSLGVSGTYNSPLHF
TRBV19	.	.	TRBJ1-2	TGTGCCAGTAGTATACAGGGGAAGGGCAACTATGGCTACACCTTC	CASSIQGKGNYGYTF
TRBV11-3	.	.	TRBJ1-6	TGTGCCAGCAGCTACGACCGCACGGGCTCCTATAATTCACCCCTCCACTTT	CASSYDRTGSYNSPLHF
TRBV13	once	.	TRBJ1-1	TGTGCCAGCAGCTTGGGCGTCGTGACTGAAGCTTTCTTT	CASSLGVVTEAFF
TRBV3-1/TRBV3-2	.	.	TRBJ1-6	TGTGCCAGCAGCCAAGATCGACAGACCAAAGGGCCCCTCCACTTT	CASSQDRQTKGPLHF
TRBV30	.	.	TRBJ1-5	TGTGCCTGGAGTTCGGGTTCAGATCAGCCCCAGCATTTT	CAWSSGSDQPQHF
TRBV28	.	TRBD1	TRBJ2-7	TGTGCCAGCAGAACGGACAGGGGATTTACCTACGAGCAGTACTTC	CASRTDRGFTYEQYF
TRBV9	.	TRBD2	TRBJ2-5	TGTGCCAGCAGCGCGAGCGGGAGGGCCCGAGAGACCCAGTACTTC	CASSASGRARETQYF
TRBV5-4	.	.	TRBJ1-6	TGTGCCAGCAGCTTGATCCAGTCTAATTCACCCCTCCACTTT	CASSLIQSNSPLHF
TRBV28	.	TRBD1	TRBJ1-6	TGTGCCAGCAGTTTATATTGGGACAGGGGAGGGCATTCACCCCTCCACTTT	CASSLYWDRGGHSPLHF
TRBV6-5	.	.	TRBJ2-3	TGTGCCAGCAGCCACCGACAGGCAGTCACAGATACGCAGTATTTT	CASSHRQAVTDTQYF
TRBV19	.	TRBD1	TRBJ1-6	TGTGCCAGTCAACCGGGACAGGGAAATTCACCCCTCCACTTT	CASQPGQGNSPLHF
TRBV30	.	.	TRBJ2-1	TGTGCCTGGAGTAACATACAGGAGCAGTTCTTC	CAWSNIQEQFF
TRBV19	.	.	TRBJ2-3	TGTGCCAGCAAAAGCGGGCTAAGCACAGATACGCAGTATTTT	CASKSGLSTDTQYF
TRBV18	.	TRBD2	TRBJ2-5	TGTGCCAGCTCACCACCGGGAATAGCGGGGGTAGAGACCCAGTACTTC	CASSPPGIAGVETQYF
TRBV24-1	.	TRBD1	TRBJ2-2	TGTGCCACCAGCCTCCGGACAGGGGGTCCCGGGGAGCTGTTTTTT	CATSLRTGGPGELFF
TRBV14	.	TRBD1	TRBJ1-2	TGTGCCAGCAGCCAGGGGACAGGGGGCCCATTTGGCTACACCTTC	CASSQGTGGPFGYTF
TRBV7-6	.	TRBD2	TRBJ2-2	TGTGCCAGCAGCCAGTTGAGCGGGGGGGCCGCCGGGGAGCTGTTTTTT	CASSQLSGGAAGELFF
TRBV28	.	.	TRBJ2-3	TGTGCCAGCAGTTGGCGGACTGGAGTTGATACGCAGTATTTT	CASSWRTGVDTQYF
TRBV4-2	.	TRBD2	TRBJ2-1	TGTGCCAGCAGCCGCCAGACTAGCGGAGCTTACAATGAGCAGTTCTTC	CASSRQTSGAYNEQFF
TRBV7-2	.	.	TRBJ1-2	TGTGCCAGCAGCTTAGGGCAGGGCTATGGCTACACCTTC	CASSLGQGYGYTF
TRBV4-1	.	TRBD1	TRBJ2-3	TGCGCCAGCAGCCATCCCGCAGGGGGACAGCCAAAATCCAGCACAGATACGCAGTATTTT	CASSHPAGGQPKSSTDTQYF
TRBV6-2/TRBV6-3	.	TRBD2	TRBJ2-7	TGTGCCAGCAGTTACCGCTCAGCTAGCGGGAGAGAAATTATCTTCTACGAGCAGTACTTC	CASSYRSASGREIIFYEQYF
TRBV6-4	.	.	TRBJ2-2	TGTGCCAGCAGTGGCCAGGGAGGTTACACCGGGGAGCTGTTTTTT	CASSGQGGYTGELFF